Listed below are T cell receptor beta chains from one sample, sequenced in a study of T cells in Graves' hyperthyroidism and ophthalmopathy. TCRdb used MiXCR to reprocess the multiplex PCR reads, holding one entry per CDR3 protein. The sample carries a few hundred thousand distinct CDR3 sequences, 25% recorded once. Sequenced sample: blood. The receptors here all came from a man between 50 and 59 years old with Graves' hyperthyroidism. Both conserved end residues are part of each CDR3. Each record gives: CDR3 DNA, CDR3 protein, clone size, D gene, J gene, V gene. The D gene is left open where the match is weak. A row's size may be missing; if present it is once, few, many or a size class.

CDR3 DNA: TGTGCCAGCAGTTTTTCCACAGGAGTAGGCACCGGGGAGCTGTTTTTT; CDR3 protein: CASSFSTGVGTGELFF; clone size: .; D gene: .; J gene: TRBJ2-2; V gene: TRBV12-3/TRBV12-4
CDR3 DNA: TGTGCCAGTAGTATAGATTCTGGCGGGGGAGGCGAGCAGTACTTC; CDR3 protein: CASSIDSGGGGEQYF; clone size: .; D gene: TRBD2; J gene: TRBJ2-7; V gene: TRBV19
CDR3 DNA: TGTGCCAGCAGTCCAAAGAAGGGGGGCGCGGAGAACACTGAAGCTTTCTTT; CDR3 protein: CASSPKKGGAENTEAFF; clone size: .; D gene: .; J gene: TRBJ1-1; V gene: TRBV27
CDR3 DNA: TGTGCCAGCAGCTTAGCCCGTGAGGATGAGCAGTTCTTC; CDR3 protein: CASSLAREDEQFF; clone size: .; D gene: .; J gene: TRBJ2-1; V gene: TRBV7-9
CDR3 DNA: TGTGCCAGCAGCCCGGGGACAGACAATGAGCAGTTCTTC; CDR3 protein: CASSPGTDNEQFF; clone size: .; D gene: TRBD1; J gene: TRBJ2-1; V gene: TRBV3-1
CDR3 DNA: TGTGCCAGCAGTTACACCAGACAGGGGGCAAGCACAGATACGCAGTATTTT; CDR3 protein: CASSYTRQGASTDTQYF; clone size: few; D gene: TRBD1; J gene: TRBJ2-3; V gene: TRBV6-2/TRBV6-3
CDR3 DNA: TGCGCCAGCAGGGAAGCGGCGAACACCGGGGAGCTGTTTTTT; CDR3 protein: CASREAANTGELFF; clone size: .; D gene: .; J gene: TRBJ2-2; V gene: TRBV5-1
CDR3 DNA: TGTGCCAGCAGTGAGCAGGTTCGTTCAGTGGAGACCCAGTACTTC; CDR3 protein: CASSEQVRSVETQYF; clone size: many; D gene: .; J gene: TRBJ2-5; V gene: TRBV6-1
CDR3 DNA: TGTGCCAGCACCTTGGGCTACCGATTCTACAATGAGCAGTTCTTC; CDR3 protein: CASTLGYRFYNEQFF; clone size: many; D gene: .; J gene: TRBJ2-1; V gene: TRBV12-3/TRBV12-4
CDR3 DNA: TGTGCCAGCAGTCCTCCGGGCCTGGACAGACACTTC; CDR3 protein: CASSPPGLDRHF; clone size: few; D gene: .; J gene: TRBJ2-5; V gene: TRBV28
CDR3 DNA: TGTGCCAGCAGCCAAGATGGAAGTAGCGGGATAGATGAGCAGTTCTTC; CDR3 protein: CASSQDGSSGIDEQFF; clone size: many; D gene: TRBD2; J gene: TRBJ2-1; V gene: TRBV3-1
CDR3 DNA: TGTGCCAGCAGATCCCAGGGGTATGGCTACACCTTC; CDR3 protein: CASRSQGYGYTF; clone size: few; D gene: .; J gene: TRBJ1-2; V gene: TRBV6-1
CDR3 DNA: TGCGCCAGCAGCCCCACATCGGGGCACAACTACGAGCAGTACTTC; CDR3 protein: CASSPTSGHNYEQYF; clone size: many; D gene: .; J gene: TRBJ2-7; V gene: TRBV5-1
CDR3 DNA: TGTGCCAGCAGCTTAGGCTCTTTCACTGAAGCTTTCTTT; CDR3 protein: CASSLGSFTEAFF; clone size: .; D gene: .; J gene: TRBJ1-1; V gene: TRBV7-3
CDR3 DNA: TGTGCCAGCAGCTCCGGAACCGGGACACTAAACTACGAGCAGTACTTC; CDR3 protein: CASSSGTGTLNYEQYF; clone size: .; D gene: .; J gene: TRBJ2-7; V gene: TRBV7-6
CDR3 DNA: TGTGCCAGCAGTGCCGGGACAGGGAATCAGCCCCAGCATTTT; CDR3 protein: CASSAGTGNQPQHF; clone size: .; D gene: TRBD1; J gene: TRBJ1-5; V gene: TRBV7-2
CDR3 DNA: TGCAGCGCAAGGCCTCATGGAAACATTCAGTACTTC; CDR3 protein: CSARPHGNIQYF; clone size: few; D gene: .; J gene: TRBJ2-4; V gene: TRBV29-1
CDR3 DNA: TGTGCCAGCAGCTTATCGGGGGGGAGGTCTCAGTGGGACTACAATGAGCAGTTCTTC; CDR3 protein: CASSLSGGRSQWDYNEQFF; clone size: .; D gene: TRBD2; J gene: TRBJ2-1; V gene: TRBV7-3
CDR3 DNA: TGTGCCAGCAGGGGCACTAGCGGGAGCGGTGAGCAGTTCTTC; CDR3 protein: CASRGTSGSGEQFF; clone size: .; D gene: TRBD2; J gene: TRBJ2-1; V gene: TRBV2
CDR3 DNA: TGCGCCAGCAGCTTGTCCTTCTCCAGCTCCTACAATGAGCAGTTCTTC; CDR3 protein: CASSLSFSSSYNEQFF; clone size: many; D gene: .; J gene: TRBJ2-1; V gene: TRBV5-1
CDR3 DNA: TGTGCCAGCAGCTTAAGTAGCGGCCCCACGGATACGCAGTATTTT; CDR3 protein: CASSLSSGPTDTQYF; clone size: few; D gene: .; J gene: TRBJ2-3; V gene: TRBV7-9
CDR3 DNA: TGTGCCAGCAGCGCAACAGGGGGCTCCTACAATGAGCAGTTCTTC; CDR3 protein: CASSATGGSYNEQFF; clone size: many; D gene: TRBD1; J gene: TRBJ2-1; V gene: TRBV7-2
CDR3 DNA: TGTGCAAGCAGACCATTTGGGAACACCGGGGAGCTGTTTTTT; CDR3 protein: CASRPFGNTGELFF; clone size: .; D gene: .; J gene: TRBJ2-2; V gene: TRBV13
CDR3 DNA: TGCAGTGCTAGACCCGACAGGGGCCATGCCCCCTACGAGCAGTACTTC; CDR3 protein: CSARPDRGHAPYEQYF; clone size: many; D gene: TRBD1; J gene: TRBJ2-7; V gene: TRBV20-1
CDR3 DNA: TGTGCCAGCAGCTTACTAGCGGGAGTAGGTGAGCAGTTCTTC; CDR3 protein: CASSLLAGVGEQFF; clone size: many; D gene: TRBD2; J gene: TRBJ2-1; V gene: TRBV11-2
CDR3 DNA: TGTGCCACCGCCCCGGGGGATAGCGGGATCCAAGAGACCCAGTACTTC; CDR3 protein: CATAPGDSGIQETQYF; clone size: few; D gene: TRBD2; J gene: TRBJ2-5; V gene: TRBV27
CDR3 DNA: TGTGCCAGCACCCACCTGTCAGCGGGTGGGAGAGTGAACACTGAAGCTTTCTTT; CDR3 protein: CASTHLSAGGRVNTEAFF; clone size: .; D gene: .; J gene: TRBJ1-1; V gene: TRBV6-2/TRBV6-3
CDR3 DNA: TGTGCCAGCAGTTTTAACGGACTAGCGTCAGCCGGGGCCTACGAGCAGTACTTC; CDR3 protein: CASSFNGLASAGAYEQYF; clone size: many; D gene: TRBD2; J gene: TRBJ2-7; V gene: TRBV27
CDR3 DNA: TGTGCCAGCACGTACCGGGACAGGCCCCCCGGGGAGCTGTTTTTT; CDR3 protein: CASTYRDRPPGELFF; clone size: .; D gene: TRBD1; J gene: TRBJ2-2; V gene: TRBV3-1
CDR3 DNA: TGCGCCAGCAGCTTGGTTGGGACTAGCGCCAACTCAGCCTACAATGAGCAGTTCTTC; CDR3 protein: CASSLVGTSANSAYNEQFF; clone size: few; D gene: TRBD2; J gene: TRBJ2-1; V gene: TRBV5-1
CDR3 DNA: TGTGCCGCGGAAGCATCCGACAGGGAGAACACCGGGGAGCTGTTTTTT; CDR3 protein: CAAEASDRENTGELFF; clone size: .; D gene: TRBD1; J gene: TRBJ2-2; V gene: TRBV30
CDR3 DNA: TGTGCTAGTGGTTTGGCCCGGGGCGCCGTTAATGAAAAACTGTTTTTT; CDR3 protein: CASGLARGAVNEKLFF; clone size: few; D gene: .; J gene: TRBJ1-4; V gene: TRBV12-5
CDR3 DNA: TGTGCCAGCAGTTCTCGACTAGCGGGAGCCCCAGATACGCAGTATTTT; CDR3 protein: CASSSRLAGAPDTQYF; clone size: .; D gene: TRBD2; J gene: TRBJ2-3; V gene: TRBV27
CDR3 DNA: TGTGCCAGCAGTTCCTTGACAGGGGCAAATAGCAATCAGCCCCAGCATTTT; CDR3 protein: CASSSLTGANSNQPQHF; clone size: .; D gene: TRBD1; J gene: TRBJ1-5; V gene: TRBV28
CDR3 DNA: TGTGCCAGCAGCTTAGGGCGGCTCGACTCCTACGAGCAGTACTTC; CDR3 protein: CASSLGRLDSYEQYF; clone size: many; D gene: .; J gene: TRBJ2-7; V gene: TRBV7-2
CDR3 DNA: TGTGCCAGCAGCCCAACTAGCGGGAGGGACGAGCAGTACTTC; CDR3 protein: CASSPTSGRDEQYF; clone size: .; D gene: TRBD2; J gene: TRBJ2-7; V gene: TRBV3-1
CDR3 DNA: TGTGCCAGCAGCGGACAGAACTACGAGCAGTACTTC; CDR3 protein: CASSGQNYEQYF; clone size: few; D gene: .; J gene: TRBJ2-7; V gene: TRBV5-5
CDR3 DNA: TGCGCCAGCAGCCACGGACTAGCGGGGAGTGAGCAGTTCTTC; CDR3 protein: CASSHGLAGSEQFF; clone size: few; D gene: TRBD2; J gene: TRBJ2-1; V gene: TRBV5-1
CDR3 DNA: TGCAGTGCTAGGGGCGAGGGCAGGGGGGATCAGCCCCAGCATTTT; CDR3 protein: CSARGEGRGDQPQHF; clone size: few; D gene: TRBD1; J gene: TRBJ1-5; V gene: TRBV20-1
CDR3 DNA: TGTGCCAGCAGTTCAAGACTAGCGGGAGGGCCTAACACCTACAATGAGCAGTTCTTC; CDR3 protein: CASSSRLAGGPNTYNEQFF; clone size: many; D gene: TRBD2; J gene: TRBJ2-1; V gene: TRBV27
CDR3 DNA: TGTGCCAGCAGCTTGGGAGGAGGGCCCGGAGATACGCAGTATTTT; CDR3 protein: CASSLGGGPGDTQYF; clone size: .; D gene: .; J gene: TRBJ2-3; V gene: TRBV7-9
CDR3 DNA: TGTGCCAGCAGACCGGACAGCACAGATACGCAGTATTTT; CDR3 protein: CASRPDSTDTQYF; clone size: few; D gene: .; J gene: TRBJ2-3; V gene: TRBV12-3/TRBV12-4
CDR3 DNA: TGCGCCAGCAGCCAAGAGACCGGGAGGTCCTACGAGCAGTACTTC; CDR3 protein: CASSQETGRSYEQYF; clone size: .; D gene: TRBD2; J gene: TRBJ2-7; V gene: TRBV4-1
CDR3 DNA: TGTGCCACCAGCTTGCGGGGGGAGCTGTTTTTT; CDR3 protein: CATSLRGELFF; clone size: few; D gene: .; J gene: TRBJ2-2; V gene: TRBV7-3
CDR3 DNA: TGTGCCAGCAGTGACTGGGACACGGGAAAGGCTGGGGCCAACGTCCTGACTTTC; CDR3 protein: CASSDWDTGKAGANVLTF; clone size: few; D gene: .; J gene: TRBJ2-6; V gene: TRBV27